The 20 T cell receptor beta chains listed next were all sequenced from one sample in a study of metastatic and nonmetastatic thyroid tumors. TCRdb re-clonotyped the PCR reads via MiXCR. Of over 65,000 clones listed, roughly an eighth are singletons. All patients were untreated before thyroid surgery. Sequenced material: tumor tissue. The source of these receptors is a female donor with papillary thyroid cancer or a benign thyroid nodule (not recorded which). Some clones in this sample may be carry-over from other donors' samples.

This clone was counted at least ten times. The V and J genes are TRBV27 and TRBJ2-2, with D maybe TRBD2 (5 bases). CDR1 is MNHEY and CDR2 is SMNVEV in the germline V gene (reference sequence). The CDR3 has 14 residues. Trimming took 8 bases from V and 3 from J, leaving 13 bases between them. The CDR3: CASSRRGDTGELFF. The CDR3 DNA reads TGTGCCAGCTCCAGACGGGGTGACACCGGGGAGCTGTTTTTT.

This clone was found many times. This rearrangement joins TRBV12-3 or TRBV12-4 to TRBJ2-1, with TRBD2 identical over 10 bases. Unmatched junction bases numbered 6, after V lost 5 bases and J lost 5 bases. The length of the CDR3 is 15 residues. CDR3 coding DNA: TGTGCCAGCAGTCGAGCGGGAGGGGGTGACAATGAGCAGTTCTTC. As protein: CASSRAGGGDNEQFF.

The gene calls are TRBV12-5 and TRBJ2-1; D might be TRBD2 (7 bases). Germline V gene sequence: CDR1 LGHNT, CDR2 FRNRAP. The CDR3 runs 23 residues. V lost 2 bases, J lost 6 bases, and 38 bases lay in between. The CDR3 DNA is TGTGCTAGTGGTTTGCTCCTAGCGGAGGCGGTATACTTACACCCCGAAGGGGGCAATGAGCAGTTCTTC. Translated: CASGLLLAEAVYLHPEGGNEQFF.

This clone was recorded at least ten times. The J gene is TRBJ1-4, the V gene TRBV4-1, with D tentatively TRBD1 (5 bases). CDR1 is MGHRA and CDR2 is YSYEKL in the germline V gene. This CDR3 contains 14 residues. Trimming shortened V by 4 bases and J by 5 bases, and 11 bases separated the two germline ends. The CDR3 DNA follows: TGCGCCAGCAGCCCCCTTCAGGGAAATGAAAAACTGTTTTTT. Translated: CASSPLQGNEKLFF.

This clone was counted many times. The chain employs TRBV11-3 and TRBJ2-3; D remains unclear. V lost 5 bases and J lost 6, with 12 bases in between. This CDR3 has 13 amino acids. Germline V CDR1 and CDR2: SGHNT, YENEEA. DNA for the CDR3: TGTGCCAGCAGCCCCCGGATTGGGGATACGCAGTATTTT. This codes for CASSPRIGDTQYF.

This clone was picked up many times. The gene calls are TRBV11-3 and TRBJ2-3, with D uncertain. V lost 2 bases to trimming and J lost 3 bases, with 15 bases between them. Germline assignment: CDR1 SGHNT and CDR2 YENEEA. The CDR3 is made up of 16 amino acids. CDR3 region: CASSLWMGIDTDTQYF. CDR3 nucleotides: TGTGCCAGCAGCTTATGGATGGGGATTGATACAGATACGCAGTATTTT.

A word on this clone: One junction end does not reproduce the germline sequence, and a read error may be involved. This CDR3 is CASGQESSGGVFAFF. DNA for the CDR3: TGCGCCAGCGGCCAAGAATCTTCAGGGGGCGTATTCGCTTTCTTT. This chain joins TRBV4-1 and TRBJ1-1, with 8 bases that match TRBD1. The CDR3 sequence is 15 residues long. The germline CDR1 and CDR2 sequences are MGHRA and YSYEKL.

This clone was seen many times. The chain employs TRBV5-1 and TRBJ1-1, with D possibly TRBD1 on 5 matching bases. The V gene's germline CDR1 is SGHRS and CDR2 YFSETQ. Deletions cut 2 bases from V and 4 bases from J, with 12 bases between. The CDR3 covers 14 residues. The CDR3 DNA is TGCGCCAGCAGCTTCTCTGGGGGGGGCACTGAAGCTTTCTTT. It specifies CASSFSGGGTEAFF.

Here the CDR3 reads CASSPATGGREQFF. The CDR3 bases are TGTGCCAGCTCACCGGCGACAGGGGGCAGGGAGCAGTTCTTC. The rearrangement uses TRBV18 and TRBJ2-1; 10 nucleotides match TRBD1. V gave up 3 bases and J gave up 10 bases; unmatched junction bases: 6. From germline, CDR1 is KGHSH and CDR2 LQKENI. This CDR3 is 14 amino acids long.

With respect to this clone: A read error may explain this, as a much larger clone is one base away. The J gene is TRBJ2-5, the V gene TRBV7-3; D is perhaps TRBD1 (6 bases). The CDR3 extends over 14 amino acids. V was cut by 1 base and J by 4 bases, with 10 bases left in between. CDR1 is SGHTA and CDR2 is FQGTGA in the germline V gene. CDR3 nucleotides: TGTGCCAGCAGCTTAAGCACAGGGACAGAGACCCAGTACTTC. Amino acids: CASSLSTGTETQYF.

By share, this clone ranks as medium-sized (0.01 to 0.1%). V gene TRBV27 combines with J gene TRBJ1-2; 11 bases line up with TRBD1. The CDR3 extends over 15 amino acids. Germline V lookup: CDR1 MNHEY, CDR2 SMNVEV (reference sequence). V lost 6 bases, J lost 4 bases, and 7 bases stayed unmatched. CDR3 protein: CASRGPGQGGYGYTF. The CDR3 DNA follows: TGTGCCAGCAGAGGACCGGGACAGGGGGGCTATGGCTACACCTTC.

This clone was counted only a few times. A clone one base away is much larger, so this may be a read error. V usage is TRBV28 and J usage is TRBJ1-1; D possibly corresponds to TRBD1 (6 bases). The V gene lost 3 bases and the J gene lost 11 bases, with 22 bases spanning the gap. The CDR3 has 15 residues. Looked up from germline, CDR1 is MDHEN and CDR2 is SYDVKM. DNA of the CDR3: TGTGCCAGCAGTTTCTTCCTGGACAGTTCGGGTTGGGCTTTCTTT. It is translated as CASSFFLDSSGWAFF.

As concerns this clone: The junction departs from the called germline gene at one end, perhaps through a read error. J is TRBJ1-3 and V is TRBV10-3; TRBD1 might be the D (6 bases). CDR3 length equals 16 residues. The germline V gene has CDR1 ENHRY and CDR2 SYGVKD. The CDR3 spells CAIGPGGPASGSTIYF. The CDR3 region has the DNA TGTGCCATCGGACCCGGGGGGCCTGCTTCTGGAAGCACCATATATTTT.

This clone occurred many times. Possible read error: a much larger clone is one base away. The rearrangement links TRBV7-3 to TRBJ2-1; unclear D gene. CDR1 is SGHTA, CDR2 FQGTGA, per germline. The CDR3 contains 12 residues. V was clipped by 11 bases and J by 8 bases, with 16 bases between them. The CDR3 is CACKIRVHEQFF. In nucleotides, the CDR3 is TGTGCCTGCAAGATTCGGGTGCATGAGCAGTTCTTC.

This clone was recorded many times. The chain combines TRBV6-1 with TRBJ1-1, with D perhaps TRBD1 (5 bases). The CDR3 is 11 residues long. Germline CDR1 and CDR2: MNHNS and SASEGT. Between the trimmed V and J ends, which lost 10 bases and 5 bases, there was a span of 11 bases. CDR3 in DNA: TGTGCCATCCGGGGGGGAACTGAAGCTTTCTTT. It specifies CAIRGGTEAFF.

This clone was observed at least ten times. This chain uses TRBV29-1 with TRBJ2-1; D tentatively reads TRBD1 or TRBD2 (5 bases each). The CDR3 extends over 10 amino acids. Germline V gene data show CDR1 as SQVTM and CDR2 as ANQGSEA. Trimming removed 7 bases at V and 7 bases at J, with 8 bases between. The CDR3 is CSGGANEQFF. The DNA for the CDR3 is TGCAGCGGAGGGGCGAATGAGCAGTTCTTC.

As concerns this clone: This may be a read error, as it is one base from a much larger clone. In the same sample, other DNA sequences code for this CDR3. The CDR3 region has the DNA TGTGCCAGCAGTCCAGATGCCTTAACCGGGACAGGGGGCGAGCAGTACTTC. Translation: CASSPDALTGTGGEQYF. This chain connects TRBV7-3 to TRBJ2-7, with TRBD1 identical over 11 bases. The CDR3 length is 17 residues. Germline loops: CDR1 SGHTA, CDR2 FQGTGA. With 6 bases clipped from V and 6 bases from J, the junction kept 16 bases outside the gene matches.

This clone showed up many times. This chain connects TRBV15 to TRBJ2-1; possibly TRBD1 or TRBD2 for D (5 bases each). Looked up from germline, CDR1 is LNHNV and CDR2 is YYDKDF (reference sequence). V was shortened by 0 bases and J by 5 bases, with 8 bases between the two germline ends. The CDR3 loop spans 14 amino acids. This CDR3 reads CATSRDGGNNEQFF. The CDR3 DNA sequence: TGTGCCACCAGCAGAGATGGGGGAAACAATGAGCAGTTCTTC.

Points on this clone: A junction end diverges from the germline sequence, so it may reflect a read error. The genes are TRBV5-8 and TRBJ2-3; 7 nucleotides agree with TRBD2. From germline, CDR1 is SGHTS and CDR2 YDEGEE. This CDR3 spans 15 amino acids. Written as DNA, the CDR3 is TGTGCCAGCAGCTTGCTCACGGGAGGCACAGATACGCATTATTTT. As protein: CASSLLTGGTDTHYF. Based on the CDR3 plus reference TRBV5-8 and TRBJ2-3, the full variable domain is EAGVTQSPTHLIKTRGQQATLRCSPISGHTSVYWYQQALGLGLQFLLWYDEGEERNRGNFPPRFSGRQFPNYSSELNVNALELEDSALYLCASSLLTGGTDTHYFGPGTRLTVL.

This clone has at least ten counts. V usage is TRBV2 and J usage is TRBJ2-5, with D perhaps matching TRBD1 (6 bases). From germline, CDR1 is SNHLY and CDR2 FYNNEI. The CDR3 consists of 14 residues. Trimming took off 2 bases at V and 7 bases at J, with 14 bases between the two ends. The CDR3 region has the DNA TGTGCCAGCAGTGAACCCGGAGAAGGGGGGACCCAGTACTTC. Residues: CASSEPGEGGTQYF.